This T cell receptor (beta chain) was documented in a study of T-cell memory formation after mild COVID-19 (dated by TCRdb to the early 2020s). Some background on the complete study: TCR sequence clusters from the two donors were found to be largely donor specific. T-cell clones expanding and contracting after mild COVID-19 in two donors were tracked by longitudinal TCRalpha and TCRbeta repertoire sequencing. Two young, previously healthy adult volunteers made up the cohort, one male and one female.

Deletion took 3 bases off V and 8 bases off J, with a span of 7 bases between the germline ends. Including the terminal cysteine and phenylalanine, the CDR3 comprises 12 residues. Only the CDR3 portion is preserved as DNA: 36 bases, with reading frame beginning at the first base. This clonotype was seen ten or more times. The clone's antigen remains unknown. Base qualities are not at hand, and no much larger clone is one base apart. Sequenced on an Illumina NovaSeq 6000. Using 5'RACE with constant-segment primers, TCRalpha and TCRbeta cDNA libraries were constructed, with sample barcodes and unique molecular identifiers added in the process. RNA was extracted from every sample with Trizol reagent. Library amplification was performed in two PCR steps, and a second sample barcode and Illumina TruSeq adapters were introduced in the second step. Libraries were sequenced on an Illumina NovaSeq with 2 x 150 bp paired-end reads. The authors processed their data as follows. Reads were demultiplexed and collapsed into UMI-guided consensus sequences with migec v1.2.7. With mixcr v2.1.11, UMI consensuses were aligned to TRA and TRB V and J templates and assembled into clonotypes. A clonotype was counted as expanded or contracted only when both edgeR and NoisET called the clonotype significant, with the noise models trained on biological replicates. edgeR calls used a false discovery rate-adjusted p below 0.01 and a log2 fold-change threshold of 1. As an exploratory analysis of dynamics, max-normalized trajectories of the 1000 most abundant clonotypes were examined by PCA with hierarchical clustering. The CD4 or CD8 phenotype of responding clones was assigned using the separately sequenced CD4+ and CD8+ repertoires. Through fastp at Q25 and MiXCR, TCRdb rebuilt clones from the public reads, retaining in-frame beta chains. Each entry merges the rows of one CDR3 protein and shows their most common DNA and genes. These V and J calls rely on TCRdb rather than the paper's analysis. The sample profile shows more than 250,000 distinct CDR3 sequences; 16% of them were found once. The top ten hold more than 20% of the sample.

The research as a whole found: Contracting CD4+ clones were located mainly in the CM and EM memory subsets, whereas CD8+ clones were found to be enriched in EMRA. The study included only two mild cases, and larger cohorts that include severe cases with pre-infection samples were judged to be necessary. The second-wave clones that peaked on day 37 were not confirmed to be SARS-CoV-2 specific. Clones that contracted from day 15 to 85 showed balanced CD4/CD8 phenotypes, whereas a second wave of clones that expanded from day 15 to 37 leaned towards CD4+. Some responding clones were found in pre-infection memory, which suggests that pre-existing cross-reactive memory T cells took part in the SARS-CoV-2 response.

PBMCs were isolated by Ficoll-Paque density gradient centrifugation. The rearranged segments are TRBV12-3 or TRBV12-4 and TRBJ1-4; the D gene is not confidently resolved. Source material: PBMCs or a T cell subset sorted from them (not recorded which). The receptor's source is a man between 18 and 35 years old who had mild COVID-19 (a few samples of this study predate the infection). The sample titles of this study are shuffled in the database, so cell type and time point are left out; the donor was told from shared clones. The nucleotides are TGTGCCAGCAGTTTGGAGGGAGAAAAACTGTTTTTT. This encodes CASSLEGEKLFF.